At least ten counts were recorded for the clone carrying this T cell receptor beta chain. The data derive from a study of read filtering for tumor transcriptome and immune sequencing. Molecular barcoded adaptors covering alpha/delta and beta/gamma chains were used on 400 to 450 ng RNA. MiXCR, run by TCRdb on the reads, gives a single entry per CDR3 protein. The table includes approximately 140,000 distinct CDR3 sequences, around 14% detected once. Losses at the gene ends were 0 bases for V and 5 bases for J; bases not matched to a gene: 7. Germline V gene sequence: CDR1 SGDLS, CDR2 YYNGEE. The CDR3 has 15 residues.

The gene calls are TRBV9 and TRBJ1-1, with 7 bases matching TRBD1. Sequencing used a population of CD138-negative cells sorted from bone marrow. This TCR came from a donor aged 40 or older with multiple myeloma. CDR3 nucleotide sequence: TGTGCCAGCAGCGTAGGGAGACAGGGAGGGACTGAAGCTTTCTTT. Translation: CASSVGRQGGTEAFF. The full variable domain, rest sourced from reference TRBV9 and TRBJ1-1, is DSGVTQTPKHLITATGQRVTLRCSPRSGDLSVYWYQQSLDQGLQFLIQYYNGEERAKGNILERFSAQQFPDLHSELNLSSLELGDSALYFCASSVGRQGGTEAFFGQGTRLTVV.